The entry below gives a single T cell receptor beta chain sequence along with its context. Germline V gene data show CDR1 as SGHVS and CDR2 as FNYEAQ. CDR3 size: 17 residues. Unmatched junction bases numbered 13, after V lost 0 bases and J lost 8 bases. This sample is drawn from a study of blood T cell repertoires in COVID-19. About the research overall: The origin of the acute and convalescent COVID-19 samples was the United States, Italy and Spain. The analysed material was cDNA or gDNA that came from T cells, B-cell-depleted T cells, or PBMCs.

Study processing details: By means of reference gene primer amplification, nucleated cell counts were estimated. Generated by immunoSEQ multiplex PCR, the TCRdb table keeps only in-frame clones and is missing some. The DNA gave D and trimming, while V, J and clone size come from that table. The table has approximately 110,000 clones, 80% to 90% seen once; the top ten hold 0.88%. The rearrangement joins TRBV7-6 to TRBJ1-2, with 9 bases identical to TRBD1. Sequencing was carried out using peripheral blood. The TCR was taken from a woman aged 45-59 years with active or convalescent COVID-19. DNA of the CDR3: TGTGCCAGCAGCTTAGCCTACACACAGGGGGCAGCGGGGGGCTACACCTTC. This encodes CASSLAYTQGAAGGYTF.